This note documents a single TCR beta chain sequence. Its antigen is unknown. One base away there is no much larger clone; base qualities are not given. TCRbeta CDR3 regions were amplified from genomic DNA using the immunoSEQ Assay, a bias-controlled multiplex PCR. Per the original workflow: Nucleated cell counts per sample were estimated from amplification of reference gene primers within the assay. To quantify the absolute abundance of each unique TCRbeta CDR3 rearrangement, sequence reads were collapsed and filtered. Productive Simpson clonality was computed per sample as the square root of Simpson's diversity index over productive rearrangements. TCRdb limited this immuneACCESS table to in-frame rearrangements with V and J called. A share of clones is missing; checked studies link under half to unresolved V genes, and the rest is unexplained. D and trimming come from the DNA, and the V and J calls and clone size come from that table. The sample contains fewer than 150,000 clones, about 87% of them found a single time. The top ten clonotypes cover 11% of the sample.

The sample belongs to a study of blood T cell repertoires in COVID-19 (dated by TCRdb to about 2020). Describing the broader study: Samples from collaborators originated in the United States, Italy and Spain and spanned both the acute and convalescent phases of COVID-19. The material from the prospective study consisted of cDNA or gDNA derived from T cells, B-cell-depleted T cells, or PBMCs. The dataset comprised deeply sampled blood TCRbeta repertoires from subjects exposed to, actively infected with, or recovered from COVID-19. A freely available public database, intended as a resource for researchers studying the immune response to SARS-CoV-2, is where the repertoires were released. The samples were drawn from two sources: the first 160 participants of the ongoing ImmuneRACE study, and 1,000 to 1,500 subjects contributed by 6 global collaborators. Nearly every sample came with metadata listing a de-identified subject ID, COVID-19 status, age in years and sex. Where HLA class I and class II types were available, the types were taken from metadata supplied by the sample provider, not from assay-based typing. General conclusions and limits of the study: Clinical and demographic metadata were provided uncurated, with the amount varying by source and participant.

Collaborating institutions collected whole blood in K2EDTA tubes following their own protocols. Collaborator samples were shipped for TCRbeta analysis as frozen whole blood, isolated PBMCs, or DNA extracted from either sample type. V gives up 5 bases and J gives up 4 bases, and the segment between their germline ends measures 11 bases. The germline V gene provides CDR1 SGHTA and CDR2 FQGTGA. Inclusive of the bounding cysteine and phenylalanine, the CDR3 is 13 residues long. The DNA shown is the 39-base CDR3, in frame from base 1. The chain couples TRBV7-3 to TRBJ1-1, and TRBD1 may be the D gene, going by 5 matching bases. This receptor was taken from an elderly woman with acute or convalescent COVID-19. Sequenced material: peripheral blood. The CDR3 protein is CASSLTQGTEAFF. The bases read TGTGCCAGCAGCCTGACCCAGGGCACTGAAGCTTTCTTT. The reference TRBV7-3 and TRBJ1-1 proteins fill in what lies around the CDR3, so the full variable domain reads GAGVSQTPSNKVTEKGKYVELRCDPISGHTALYWYRQSLGQGPEFLIYFQGTGAADDSGLPNDRFFAVRPEGSVSTLKIQRTERGDSAVYLCASSLTQGTEAFFGQGTRLTVV.